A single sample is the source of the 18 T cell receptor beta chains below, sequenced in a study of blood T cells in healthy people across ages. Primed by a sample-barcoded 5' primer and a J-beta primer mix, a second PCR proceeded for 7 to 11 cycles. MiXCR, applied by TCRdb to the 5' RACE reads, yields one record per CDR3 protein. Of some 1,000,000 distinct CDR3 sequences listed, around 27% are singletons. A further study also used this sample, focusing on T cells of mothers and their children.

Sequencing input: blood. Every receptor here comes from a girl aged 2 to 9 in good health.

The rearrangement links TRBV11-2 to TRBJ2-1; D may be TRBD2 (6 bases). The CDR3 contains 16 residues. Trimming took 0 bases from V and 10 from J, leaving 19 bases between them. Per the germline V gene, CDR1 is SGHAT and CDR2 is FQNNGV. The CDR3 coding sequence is TGTGCCAGCAGCTTAGAAATAGCGGAGGCATCGGGAGAGCAGTTCTTC. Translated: CASSLEIAEASGEQFF.

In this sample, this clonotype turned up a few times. CDR3 coding DNA: TGTGCCAGCAGCTTATTCTACCTCTCTGGAAACACCATATATTTT. Translating it yields CASSLFYLSGNTIYF. The rearrangement joins TRBV7-2 to TRBJ1-3; the D is unclear. The V end lost 2 bases, the J end lost 0 bases, and 8 bases lay between the germline ends. Germline lookup yields CDR1 SGHTA and CDR2 FQGNSA. The CDR3 totals 15 residues.

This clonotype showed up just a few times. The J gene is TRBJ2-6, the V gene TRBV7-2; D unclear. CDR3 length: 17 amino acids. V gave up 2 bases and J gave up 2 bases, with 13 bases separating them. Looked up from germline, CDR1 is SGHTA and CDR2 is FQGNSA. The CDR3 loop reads CASSLSVGIAGANVLTF. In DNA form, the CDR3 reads TGTGCCAGCAGCTTAAGTGTTGGGATAGCTGGGGCCAACGTCCTGACTTTC.

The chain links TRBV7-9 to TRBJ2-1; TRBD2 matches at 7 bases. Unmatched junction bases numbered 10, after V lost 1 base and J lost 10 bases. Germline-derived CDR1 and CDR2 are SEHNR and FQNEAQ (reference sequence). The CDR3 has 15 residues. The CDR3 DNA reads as TGTGCCAGCAGCTTAGACCGGGACGGGGGGAGGGAGCAGTTCTTC. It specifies CASSLDRDGGREQFF.

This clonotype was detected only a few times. The CDR3 loop is CASSDPGSSYEQYF. CDR3 nucleotide sequence: TGTGCCAGCAGCGACCCAGGGAGCTCCTACGAGCAGTACTTC. The rearrangement uses TRBV6-5 and TRBJ2-7; D is perhaps TRBD1 or TRBD2 (5 bases each). This CDR3 has 14 residues. CDR1 and CDR2 (germline): MNHEY, SVGAGI. Trimming took off 6 bases at V and 0 bases at J, with 12 bases between the two ends.

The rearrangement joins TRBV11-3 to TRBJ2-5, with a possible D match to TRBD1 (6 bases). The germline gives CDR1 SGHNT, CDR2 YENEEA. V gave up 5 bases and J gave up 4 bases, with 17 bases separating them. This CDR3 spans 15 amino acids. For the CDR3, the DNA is TGTGCCAGCAGCCCCCCGACAGGCGCGGGAGAGACCCAGTACTTC. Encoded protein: CASSPPTGAGETQYF. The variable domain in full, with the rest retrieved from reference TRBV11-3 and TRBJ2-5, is EAGVVQSPRYKIIEKKQPVAFWCNPISGHNTLYWYLQNLGQGPELLIRYENEEAVDDSQLPKDRFSAERLKGVDSTLKIQPAELGDSAVYLCASSPPTGAGETQYFGPGTRLLVL.

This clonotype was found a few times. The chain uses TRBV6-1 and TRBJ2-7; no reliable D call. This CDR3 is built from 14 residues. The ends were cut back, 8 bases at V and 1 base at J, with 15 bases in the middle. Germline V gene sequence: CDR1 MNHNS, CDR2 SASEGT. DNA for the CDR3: TGTGCCAGCGGTGGCCTCACGGCTTCCTACGAGCAGTACTTC. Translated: CASGGLTASYEQYF.

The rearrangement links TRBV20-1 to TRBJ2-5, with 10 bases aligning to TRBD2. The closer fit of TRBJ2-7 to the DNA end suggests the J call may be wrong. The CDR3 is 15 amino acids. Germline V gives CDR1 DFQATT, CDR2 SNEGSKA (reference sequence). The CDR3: CSAAGLARFRYEQYF. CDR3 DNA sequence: TGCAGTGCAGCGGGACTAGCGAGGTTCAGGTACGAGCAGTACTTC.

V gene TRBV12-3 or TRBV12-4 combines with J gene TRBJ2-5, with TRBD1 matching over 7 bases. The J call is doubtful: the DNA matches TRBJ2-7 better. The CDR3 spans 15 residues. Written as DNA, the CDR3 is TGTGCCAGCAGTCTCGACAGGGTAGGGCTTTACGAGCAGTACTTC. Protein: CASSLDRVGLYEQYF.

The CDR3 region has the DNA TGTGCCAGCAGCTTAGCTGAGTCGACGTTGGGCCCCGTGGGGATGGATACGCAGTATTTT. It specifies CASSLAESTLGPVGMDTQYF. The chain employs TRBV11-1 and TRBJ2-3; D unclear. The ends were cut back, 0 bases at V and 6 bases at J, with 28 bases in the middle. This CDR3 comprises 20 residues. Germline V gene lookup returns CDR1 SGHAT and CDR2 FQDESV (reference sequence).

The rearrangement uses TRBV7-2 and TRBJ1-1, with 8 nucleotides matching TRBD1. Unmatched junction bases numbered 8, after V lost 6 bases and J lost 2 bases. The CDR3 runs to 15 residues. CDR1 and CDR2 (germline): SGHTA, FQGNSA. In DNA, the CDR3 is TGTGCCAGCAGACCAACCAGGGGGCACAACACTGAAGCTTTCTTT. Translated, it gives CASRPTRGHNTEAFF.

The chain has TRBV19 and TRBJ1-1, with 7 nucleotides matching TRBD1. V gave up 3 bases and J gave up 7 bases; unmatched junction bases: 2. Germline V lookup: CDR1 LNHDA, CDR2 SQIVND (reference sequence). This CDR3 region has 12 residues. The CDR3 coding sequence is TGTGCCAGTAGTATGGACAGGCTTGAAGCTTTCTTT. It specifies CASSMDRLEAFF.

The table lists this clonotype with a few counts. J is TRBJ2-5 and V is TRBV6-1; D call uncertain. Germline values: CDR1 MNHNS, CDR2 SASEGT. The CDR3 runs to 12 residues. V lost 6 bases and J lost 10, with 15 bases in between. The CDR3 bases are TGTGCCAGCAGACAGACTGGGTCTGGCCAGTACTTC. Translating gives CASRQTGSGQYF.

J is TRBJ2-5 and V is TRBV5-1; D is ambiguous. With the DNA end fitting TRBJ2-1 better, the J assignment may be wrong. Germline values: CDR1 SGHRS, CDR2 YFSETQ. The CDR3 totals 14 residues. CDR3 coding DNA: TGCGCCAGCAGCTTGGCTACGGTAGAGAATGAGCAGTTCTTC. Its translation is CASSLATVENEQFF.

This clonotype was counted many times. CDR3 bases: TGTGCCAGCAGCTTCGAGGTCCAAGAGACCCAGTACTTC. This sequence encodes CASSFEVQETQYF. V is TRBV7-2 and J is TRBJ2-5; D not certain. Germline V gene lookup returns CDR1 SGHTA and CDR2 FQGNSA. With 3 bases removed from V and 1 base from J, the gap between germline ends came to 6 bases. The CDR3 has 13 residues.

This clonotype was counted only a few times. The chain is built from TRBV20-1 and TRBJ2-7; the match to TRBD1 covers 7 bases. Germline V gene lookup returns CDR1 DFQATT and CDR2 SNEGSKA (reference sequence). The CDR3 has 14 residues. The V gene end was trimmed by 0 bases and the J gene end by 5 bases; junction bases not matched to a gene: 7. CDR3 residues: CSARDITGANEQYF. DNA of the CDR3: TGCAGTGCTAGAGATATAACAGGGGCCAACGAGCAGTACTTC.

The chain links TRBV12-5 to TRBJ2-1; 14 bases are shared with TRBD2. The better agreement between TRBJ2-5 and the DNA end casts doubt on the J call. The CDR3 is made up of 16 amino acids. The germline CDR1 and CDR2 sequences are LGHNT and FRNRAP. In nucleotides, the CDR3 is TGTGCTAGTGGTCCTCCGGGACTAGCGGGAGTAGAGACCCAGTACTTC. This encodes CASGPPGLAGVETQYF.

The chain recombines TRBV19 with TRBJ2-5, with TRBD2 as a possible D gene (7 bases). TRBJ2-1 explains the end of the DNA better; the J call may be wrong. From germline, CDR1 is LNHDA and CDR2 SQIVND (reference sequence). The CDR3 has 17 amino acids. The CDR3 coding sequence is TGTGCCAGTAGTTCTCCAAGCGGCGGGGGCCCCTACAATGAGCAGTTCTTC. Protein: CASSSPSGGGPYNEQFF.